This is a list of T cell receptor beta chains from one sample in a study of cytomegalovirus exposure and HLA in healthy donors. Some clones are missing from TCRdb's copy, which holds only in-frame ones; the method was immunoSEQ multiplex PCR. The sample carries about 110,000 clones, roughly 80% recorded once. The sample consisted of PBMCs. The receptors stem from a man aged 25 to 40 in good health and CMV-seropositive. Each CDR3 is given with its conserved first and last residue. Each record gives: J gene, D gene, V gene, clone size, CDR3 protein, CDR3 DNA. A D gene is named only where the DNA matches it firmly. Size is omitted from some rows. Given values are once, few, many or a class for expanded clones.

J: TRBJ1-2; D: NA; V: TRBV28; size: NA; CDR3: CASGSPQGRSNYGYTF; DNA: TGTGCCAGCGGATCTCCGCAGGGGAGATCTAACTATGGCTACACCTTC
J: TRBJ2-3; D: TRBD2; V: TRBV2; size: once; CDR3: CAKSTSGRSDTQYF; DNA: TGTGCCAAATCCACTAGCGGGAGATCGGATACGCAGTATTTT
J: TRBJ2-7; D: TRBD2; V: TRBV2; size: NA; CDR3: CATDSGGESYEQYF; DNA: TGTGCCACCGATAGCGGGGGGGAATCGTACGAGCAGTACTTC
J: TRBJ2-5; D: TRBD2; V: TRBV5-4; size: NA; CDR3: CASSSEGGGGRKTQYF; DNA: TGTGCCAGCAGCTCCGAGGGTGGCGGGGGGCGAAAGACCCAGTACTTC
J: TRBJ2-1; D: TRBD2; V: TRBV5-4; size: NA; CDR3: CASSSGTSKNEQFF; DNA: TGTGCCAGCAGCTCCGGGACTAGTAAAAATGAGCAGTTCTTC
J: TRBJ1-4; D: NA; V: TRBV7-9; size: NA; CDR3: CASSLGVRVKHEKLFF; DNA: TGTGCCAGCAGCCTAGGGGTACGGGTCAAGCATGAAAAACTGTTTTTT
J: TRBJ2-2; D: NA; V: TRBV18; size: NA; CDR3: CASSPYREGNTGELFF; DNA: TGTGCCAGCTCACCATACAGGGAGGGGAACACCGGGGAGCTGTTTTTT
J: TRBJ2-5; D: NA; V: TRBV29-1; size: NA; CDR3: CSVEDWGGAETQYF; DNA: TGCAGCGTTGAAGATTGGGGGGGGGCAGAGACCCAGTACTTC
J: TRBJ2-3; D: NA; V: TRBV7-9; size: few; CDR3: CASSPQGSADTQYF; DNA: TGTGCCAGCAGCCCCCAGGGGAGCGCAGATACGCAGTATTTT
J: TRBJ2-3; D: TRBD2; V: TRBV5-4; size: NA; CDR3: CASSLAHSGRTDTQYF; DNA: TGTGCCAGCAGCTTGGCGCATAGCGGGAGAACAGATACGCAGTATTTT
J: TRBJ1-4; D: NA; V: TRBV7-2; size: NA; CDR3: CASSLEYSNEKLFF; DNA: TGTGCCAGCAGCTTAGAGTATAGCAACGAAAAACTGTTTTTT
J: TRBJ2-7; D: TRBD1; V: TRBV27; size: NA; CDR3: CASRSRAGGPYEQYF; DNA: TGTGCCAGCAGATCCCGGGCAGGGGGACCCTACGAGCAGTACTTC
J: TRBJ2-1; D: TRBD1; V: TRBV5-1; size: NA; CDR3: CASSSEPDRVNEQFF; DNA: TGCGCCAGCAGCTCAGAACCGGACAGGGTTAATGAGCAGTTCTTC
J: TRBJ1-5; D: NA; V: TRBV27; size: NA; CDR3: CASSTRNQPQHF; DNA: TGTGCCAGCAGTACCAGGAATCAGCCCCAGCATTTT
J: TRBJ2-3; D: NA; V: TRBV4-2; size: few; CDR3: CASSQGTTGLADTQYF; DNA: TGTGCCAGCAGCCAAGGGACGACGGGGTTGGCAGATACGCAGTATTTT
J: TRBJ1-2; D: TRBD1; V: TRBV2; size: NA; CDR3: CASRDRGYGYTF; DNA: TGTGCCAGCCGAGACAGGGGCTATGGCTACACCTTC
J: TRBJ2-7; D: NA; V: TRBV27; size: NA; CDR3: CASSLIGGWGYEQYF; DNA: TGTGCCAGCAGTTTAATTGGAGGGTGGGGCTACGAGCAGTACTTC
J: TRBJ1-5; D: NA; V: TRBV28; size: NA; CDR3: CASSDTNRDKSNQPQHF; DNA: TGTGCCAGCAGTGACACAAACCGGGACAAGTCCAATCAGCCCCAGCATTTT
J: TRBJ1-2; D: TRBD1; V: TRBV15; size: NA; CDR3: CATSPEPDDRAYGYTF; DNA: TGTGCCACCAGCCCGGAACCGGATGACAGGGCCTATGGCTACACCTTC
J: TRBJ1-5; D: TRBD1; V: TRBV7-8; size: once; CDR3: CASSLRQGRMVANQPQHF; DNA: TGTGCCAGCAGCTTAAGACAGGGGCGGATGGTAGCCAATCAGCCCCAGCATTTT
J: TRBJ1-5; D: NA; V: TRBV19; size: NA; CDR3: CASNQKDRFNQPQHF; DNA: TGTGCCAGTAATCAGAAGGACAGATTCAATCAGCCCCAGCATTTT
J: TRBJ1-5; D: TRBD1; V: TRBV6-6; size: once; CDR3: CASSKGQGSQPQHF; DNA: TGTGCCAGCAGTAAAGGACAGGGGAGTCAGCCCCAGCATTTT
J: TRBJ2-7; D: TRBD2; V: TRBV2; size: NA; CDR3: CASSTAGRSGEQYF; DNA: TGTGCCAGCAGCACAGCGGGACGCTCGGGGGAGCAGTACTTC
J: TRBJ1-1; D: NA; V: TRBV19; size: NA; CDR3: CASSIDSTEAFF; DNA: TGTGCCAGTAGTATCGACAGCACTGAAGCTTTCTTT
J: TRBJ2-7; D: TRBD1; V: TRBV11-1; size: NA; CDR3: CASSLDREAIYEQYF; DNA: TGTGCCAGCAGCCTGGACAGGGAGGCGATATACGAGCAGTACTTC
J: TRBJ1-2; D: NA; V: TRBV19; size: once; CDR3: CASKSRAADGYTF; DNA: TGTGCCAGTAAATCTAGAGCAGCCGATGGCTACACCTTC